This T cell receptor (beta chain) came from a study of blood T cell repertoires in COVID-19. At the level of the study: The origin of the acute and convalescent COVID-19 samples was the United States, Italy and Spain. In each case, the material was cDNA or gDNA derived from T cells, B-cell-depleted T cells, or PBMCs.

Here immunoSEQ multiplex PCR was the method, and the copy in TCRdb shows in-frame clones only, minus some. The sample has around 49,000 clones, 60% to 80% seen once. Participants' own reports of clinical history determined their cohort assignment. Input material: PBMCs or T cells enriched from blood (not recorded which). The TCR sequence derives from a woman in her forties or fifties with acute COVID-19.

The CDR3 loop is CATSDHSAGTYEQYF. CDR3 nucleotides: TGTGCCACCAGTGATCATAGCGCCGGGACTTACGAGCAGTACTTC. The V gene is TRBV24-1, the J gene TRBJ2-7; maybe TRBD2 (6 bases). The V end lost 3 bases, the J end lost 4 bases, and 15 bases lay between the germline ends. The germline V gene encodes CDR1 KGHDR and CDR2 SFDVKD. The CDR3 is 15 amino acids.